The rows below give T cell receptor beta chains drawn from one sample of a study of T cells after yellow fever vaccination. MiXCR, run by TCRdb on the 5' RACE reads, gives a single entry per CDR3 protein. The top ten hold 13% to 15% of the sample, which has a few hundred thousand distinct CDR3 sequences, 15% to 20% seen once. The starting material was PBMCs, obtained 15 days after the yellow fever booster vaccination. Every receptor here comes from a man aged 30 to 45 who received the YFV17D yellow fever vaccine. Both conserved end residues are part of each CDR3. The order of the fields is clone size, J gene, D gene, V gene, CDR3 DNA, CDR3 protein. A D gene is named only where the DNA matches it firmly. Some rows have no size entry. The others give once, few or many, or a class for an expanded clone.

abundance: few; j_gene: TRBJ2-3; d_gene: TRBD2; v_gene: TRBV6-5; CDR3nt: TGTGCCAGCAGTCACGGCGGACTAGCGAGGACAGATACGCAGTATTTT; CDR3aa: CASSHGGLARTDTQYF
abundance: NA; j_gene: TRBJ2-7; d_gene: TRBD2; v_gene: TRBV6-5; CDR3nt: TGTGCCAGCAGTTGGACTAGCGGGGCCTACGAGCAGTACTTC; CDR3aa: CASSWTSGAYEQYF
abundance: NA; j_gene: TRBJ2-1; d_gene: NA; v_gene: TRBV20-1; CDR3nt: TGCAGTGCTAGGCAGGGAGGCCGGGGTGAGCAGTTCTTC; CDR3aa: CSARQGGRGEQFF
abundance: NA; j_gene: TRBJ2-3; d_gene: NA; v_gene: TRBV4-3; CDR3nt: TGCGCCAGCAGCCATACCTTTCCGGGATTTAGGACAGATACGCAGTATTTT; CDR3aa: CASSHTFPGFRTDTQYF
abundance: many; j_gene: TRBJ1-1; d_gene: NA; v_gene: TRBV27; CDR3nt: TGTGCCAGCAGTTTAGGGGAGAACACTGAAGCTTTCTTT; CDR3aa: CASSLGENTEAFF
abundance: NA; j_gene: TRBJ2-5; d_gene: NA; v_gene: TRBV30; CDR3nt: TGTGCCTGGAGTGTTACCAGCCAGAACCAAGAGACCCAGTACTTC; CDR3aa: CAWSVTSQNQETQYF
abundance: NA; j_gene: TRBJ2-7; d_gene: NA; v_gene: TRBV9; CDR3nt: TGTGCCAGCAGCCCAACGGGCAGGCCAAGCTCCTACGAGCAGTACTTC; CDR3aa: CASSPTGRPSSYEQYF
abundance: NA; j_gene: TRBJ2-7; d_gene: NA; v_gene: TRBV12-3/TRBV12-4; CDR3nt: TGTGCCAGCAGTCTGGCGTTTGGGAGAACCGAGCAGTACTTC; CDR3aa: CASSLAFGRTEQYF
abundance: NA; j_gene: TRBJ2-7; d_gene: TRBD1; v_gene: TRBV7-2; CDR3nt: TGTGCCAGCAGGGCACCGGGACAGGGTATCTACGAGCAGTACTTC; CDR3aa: CASRAPGQGIYEQYF
abundance: few; j_gene: TRBJ2-7; d_gene: NA; v_gene: TRBV9; CDR3nt: TGTGCCAGCAGCGTAGGTGGGAGATATGAGCAGTACTTC; CDR3aa: CASSVGGRYEQYF
abundance: few; j_gene: TRBJ2-5; d_gene: NA; v_gene: TRBV6-1; CDR3nt: TGTGCCAGCAGCCACGGGGTGACCCAAGAGACCCAGTACTTC; CDR3aa: CASSHGVTQETQYF
abundance: few; j_gene: TRBJ2-2; d_gene: TRBD2; v_gene: TRBV10-2; CDR3nt: TGCGCCACCGGGACTAGCGGGAGTGCCGGGGAGCTGTTTTTT; CDR3aa: CATGTSGSAGELFF
abundance: few; j_gene: TRBJ2-2; d_gene: TRBD2; v_gene: TRBV19; CDR3nt: TGTGCCAGTAGTCCGCCCGGGACTAGCGGAACCGGGGAGCTGTTTTTT; CDR3aa: CASSPPGTSGTGELFF
abundance: NA; j_gene: TRBJ2-7; d_gene: NA; v_gene: TRBV4-3; CDR3nt: TGCGCCAGCAGCCAGTTTCACTACGCCTTCTACGAGCAGTACTTC; CDR3aa: CASSQFHYAFYEQYF
abundance: few; j_gene: TRBJ2-3; d_gene: NA; v_gene: TRBV18; CDR3nt: TGTGCCAGCTCCACGGGCGTGATACGCACAGATACGCAGTATTTT; CDR3aa: CASSTGVIRTDTQYF
abundance: NA; j_gene: TRBJ2-3; d_gene: NA; v_gene: TRBV29-1; CDR3nt: TGCAGCGTAGGGGGGGGCAGAACAGATACGCAGTATTTT; CDR3aa: CSVGGGRTDTQYF
abundance: NA; j_gene: TRBJ1-2; d_gene: NA; v_gene: TRBV4-3; CDR3nt: TGCGCCAGCAGCCAAGATCTTGGGGCCAGGGGAGGGTACTATGGCTACACCTTC; CDR3aa: CASSQDLGARGGYYGYTF
abundance: few; j_gene: TRBJ2-7; d_gene: NA; v_gene: TRBV20-1; CDR3nt: TGCAGTGCTATTGCTCACGAGCAGTACTTC; CDR3aa: CSAIAHEQYF
abundance: few; j_gene: TRBJ1-3; d_gene: TRBD1; v_gene: TRBV28; CDR3nt: TGTGCCAGCAGGAGGTACCCAGGGGGCTCTGGAAACACCATATATTTT; CDR3aa: CASRRYPGGSGNTIYF
abundance: few; j_gene: TRBJ2-1; d_gene: NA; v_gene: TRBV7-9; CDR3nt: TGTGCCAGCAGCTTAGCGTTTGCTCCGGAGGAGCAGTTCTTC; CDR3aa: CASSLAFAPEEQFF
abundance: NA; j_gene: TRBJ2-7; d_gene: TRBD2; v_gene: TRBV7-2; CDR3nt: TGTGCCAGCAGCTTAGCAGGGGGTACAAGACTAGCGGGATCCTACGAGCAGTACTTC; CDR3aa: CASSLAGGTRLAGSYEQYF
abundance: few; j_gene: TRBJ2-1; d_gene: TRBD2; v_gene: TRBV3-1; CDR3nt: TGTGCCAGCAGCGCTACTAGCGGGAGTTGGAATGAGCAGTTCTTC; CDR3aa: CASSATSGSWNEQFF
abundance: few; j_gene: TRBJ2-6; d_gene: NA; v_gene: TRBV5-1; CDR3nt: TGCGCCAGCAGCTTACAGGACCCTGGGGCCAACGTCCTGACTTTC; CDR3aa: CASSLQDPGANVLTF
abundance: NA; j_gene: TRBJ2-1; d_gene: NA; v_gene: TRBV7-9; CDR3nt: TGTGCCAGCAGCTTAGTTCGGATGGGGGGTAATGAGCAGTTCTTC; CDR3aa: CASSLVRMGGNEQFF
abundance: NA; j_gene: TRBJ2-1; d_gene: NA; v_gene: TRBV18; CDR3nt: TGTGCCAGCTCACCTACCACTAGTCTTGTCCCGAATGAGCAGTTCTTC; CDR3aa: CASSPTTSLVPNEQFF
abundance: few; j_gene: TRBJ2-1; d_gene: TRBD2; v_gene: TRBV7-2; CDR3nt: TGTGCCAGCAGCTTAGCGCTTAGGACTAGCGGGAGGACGAATGAGCAGTTCTTC; CDR3aa: CASSLALRTSGRTNEQFF
abundance: NA; j_gene: TRBJ2-5; d_gene: TRBD2; v_gene: TRBV15; CDR3nt: TGTGCCACCAGCAGCGGACTAGCGGGACTCCAGGAGACCCAGTACTTC; CDR3aa: CATSSGLAGLQETQYF
abundance: few; j_gene: TRBJ1-1; d_gene: NA; v_gene: TRBV6-2/TRBV6-3; CDR3nt: TGTGCCAGCAGTCGGGATGGGACTGAAGCTTTCTTT; CDR3aa: CASSRDGTEAFF
abundance: few; j_gene: TRBJ2-2; d_gene: NA; v_gene: TRBV20-1; CDR3nt: TGCAGTGCAAAACAGGGCGCCGGGGAGCTGTTTTTT; CDR3aa: CSAKQGAGELFF
abundance: NA; j_gene: TRBJ2-1; d_gene: NA; v_gene: TRBV4-2; CDR3nt: TGTGCCAGCAGCCAAGCCCTTTTCAGTGAGCAGTTCTTC; CDR3aa: CASSQALFSEQFF
abundance: few; j_gene: TRBJ2-5; d_gene: TRBD2; v_gene: TRBV10-3; CDR3nt: TGTGCCATCAGTGGTCTAGCGGGAGTATCAGAGACCCAGTACTTC; CDR3aa: CAISGLAGVSETQYF
abundance: many; j_gene: TRBJ2-7; d_gene: TRBD2; v_gene: TRBV6-1; CDR3nt: TGTGCCACCTCTCAGGCGGGAGGGTACGAGCAGTACTTC; CDR3aa: CATSQAGGYEQYF
abundance: few; j_gene: TRBJ2-1; d_gene: NA; v_gene: TRBV5-1; CDR3nt: TGCGCCAGCAGTCCCGAGAGGAGCATTGAGCAGTTCTTC; CDR3aa: CASSPERSIEQFF
abundance: NA; j_gene: TRBJ2-2; d_gene: NA; v_gene: TRBV29-1; CDR3nt: TGCAGCGTCGAACAGGGCCCCACCGGGGAGCTGTTTTTT; CDR3aa: CSVEQGPTGELFF
abundance: few; j_gene: TRBJ2-7; d_gene: NA; v_gene: TRBV29-1; CDR3nt: TGCAGCGTTCAGGGTTTAATCTACGAGCAGTACTTC; CDR3aa: CSVQGLIYEQYF
abundance: few; j_gene: TRBJ2-1; d_gene: TRBD1; v_gene: TRBV5-1; CDR3nt: TGCGCCAGCAGCTTGATACAGGGGGCGGAGAATGAGCAGTTCTTC; CDR3aa: CASSLIQGAENEQFF
abundance: NA; j_gene: TRBJ1-2; d_gene: NA; v_gene: TRBV29-1; CDR3nt: TGCAGCGAATCCCAGGGAGCCTATGGCTACACCTTC; CDR3aa: CSESQGAYGYTF
abundance: NA; j_gene: TRBJ2-7; d_gene: NA; v_gene: TRBV28; CDR3nt: TGTGCCAGCAGTTTAAGAGGGTACGAGCTGTACTTC; CDR3aa: CASSLRGYELYF
abundance: NA; j_gene: TRBJ1-5; d_gene: NA; v_gene: TRBV28; CDR3nt: TGTGCCAGCGTTACCTCGGGACAACAATTTTATAGCAATCAGCCCCAGCATTTT; CDR3aa: CASVTSGQQFYSNQPQHF
abundance: NA; j_gene: TRBJ2-3; d_gene: TRBD2; v_gene: TRBV3-1; CDR3nt: TGTGCCAGCAGCCCGTTACCGGGACTAGCGACAGATACGCAGTATTTT; CDR3aa: CASSPLPGLATDTQYF
abundance: few; j_gene: TRBJ2-6; d_gene: NA; v_gene: TRBV5-1; CDR3nt: TGCGCCAGCAGCAATCTACAGGACCCCTATAAAACTGGGGCCAACGTCCTGACTTTC; CDR3aa: CASSNLQDPYKTGANVLTF
abundance: NA; j_gene: TRBJ2-7; d_gene: NA; v_gene: TRBV27; CDR3nt: TGTGCCAGCAAGGGGCTTCCTTCCTCCTACGAGCAGTACTTC; CDR3aa: CASKGLPSSYEQYF
abundance: NA; j_gene: TRBJ2-1; d_gene: TRBD2; v_gene: TRBV29-1; CDR3nt: TGCGCGAACGGGGGGGGCTCCTACAATGAGCAGTTCTTC; CDR3aa: CANGGGSYNEQFF
abundance: few; j_gene: TRBJ2-3; d_gene: TRBD1; v_gene: TRBV12-3/TRBV12-4; CDR3nt: TGTGCCAGCAGGGGACAGGGGGCCACAGATACGCAGTATTTT; CDR3aa: CASRGQGATDTQYF
abundance: NA; j_gene: TRBJ2-5; d_gene: TRBD2; v_gene: TRBV13; CDR3nt: TGTGCCAGCAGCACCCGCGGGCTAGCGGGAGGCCCATTTCAAGAGACCCAGTACTTC; CDR3aa: CASSTRGLAGGPFQETQYF
abundance: NA; j_gene: TRBJ2-7; d_gene: TRBD2; v_gene: TRBV29-1; CDR3nt: TGCAGCGTTGCGCCACTAGCGGGAGGGGAGCAGTACTTC; CDR3aa: CSVAPLAGGEQYF